This is a list of T cell receptor beta chains from one sample in a study of T cell repertoires in cytomegalovirus infection. TCRdb recomputed calls from the reads with MiXCR, one row per CDR3 protein. Found here are 150,000 to 200,000 distinct CDR3 sequences, roughly 27% of them singletons; the top ten hold roughly 32%. The sample was PBMCs. Every receptor here comes from a human donor in good health (CMV status not recorded). Some clones in this sample may be carry-over from other donors' samples. The conserved cysteine and the conserved F or W are not part of the CDR3 here. Fields, in order: D gene, V gene, J gene, CDR3 protein. A D gene is named only where the DNA matches it firmly.

D gene: .
V gene: TRBV12-3/TRBV12-4
J gene: TRBJ1-4
CDR3 protein: ASSLDRHEKLF

D gene: .
V gene: TRBV7-2
J gene: TRBJ1-2
CDR3 protein: ASSLNRHNYGYT

D gene: .
V gene: TRBV6-5
J gene: TRBJ1-2
CDR3 protein: AGIGRPLTNYGYT

D gene: TRBD1
V gene: TRBV6-5
J gene: TRBJ1-6
CDR3 protein: ASSYTTGAGSPLH

D gene: TRBD1
V gene: TRBV12-5
J gene: TRBJ2-1
CDR3 protein: ASGLPQGSSYNEQF

D gene: .
V gene: TRBV6-5
J gene: TRBJ1-1
CDR3 protein: ASRSRDNKQYGF

D gene: .
V gene: TRBV7-2
J gene: TRBJ2-7
CDR3 protein: ASSSDISSYEQY

D gene: .
V gene: TRBV5-1
J gene: TRBJ1-1
CDR3 protein: ASSLALTNTEAF

D gene: TRBD1
V gene: TRBV12-3/TRBV12-4
J gene: TRBJ2-7
CDR3 protein: ASSRDRGYEQY

D gene: .
V gene: TRBV28
J gene: TRBJ2-1
CDR3 protein: ASSSILYEQF

D gene: TRBD2
V gene: TRBV20-1
J gene: TRBJ2-2
CDR3 protein: SANQAGMNTGELF

D gene: .
V gene: TRBV6-1
J gene: TRBJ1-5
CDR3 protein: ASGAWNQPQH

D gene: .
V gene: TRBV29-1
J gene: TRBJ2-7
CDR3 protein: SVYTLGAGKHEQY

D gene: TRBD1
V gene: TRBV7-6
J gene: TRBJ1-5
CDR3 protein: ASSVGGRGSAGQH

D gene: .
V gene: TRBV6-4
J gene: TRBJ2-4
CDR3 protein: ASSDGQGNIQY

D gene: .
V gene: TRBV6-2/TRBV6-3
J gene: TRBJ1-5
CDR3 protein: ASKAGQLSNQPQH

D gene: TRBD1
V gene: TRBV28
J gene: TRBJ2-3
CDR3 protein: ASSFFRDRVTQY

D gene: .
V gene: TRBV6-2/TRBV6-3
J gene: TRBJ1-5
CDR3 protein: ASTKRGLDHNQPQH